This T cell receptor beta chain was recorded in a study of T-cell memory formation after mild COVID-19. Of note for this clonotype: Antigen unknown.

5'RACE, which relied on constant-segment primers, yielded TCR alpha and TCR beta cDNA libraries carrying sample barcodes and UMIs. TCRdb fed the 5' RACE reads into MiXCR, producing one record per CDR3 protein. The sample has around 250,000 distinct CDR3 sequences, 9.4% seen once. This CDR3 is built from 14 residues. Germline V gene data show CDR1 as MDHEN and CDR2 as SYDVKM. Trimming removed 6 bases from V and 2 bases from J, with 11 bases in between. Study observations and caveats: The appearance of some responding clones in pre-infection memory suggested that cross-reactive memory joined. Contracting clones, day 15 to 85, had balanced CD4/CD8, and later expanders favored CD4+. The authors did not confirm SARS-CoV-2 specificity of second-wave clones peaking day 37.

This sequence originates from a man between 18 and 35 years old who had mild COVID-19 (a few samples of this study predate the infection). Cell type and time point are not known. The chain combines TRBV28 with TRBJ2-1, with TRBD1 as a possible D gene (5 bases). Sequenced sample: PBMCs or a T cell subset sorted from them (not recorded which). CDR3 nucleotide sequence: TGTGCCAGCAGGACAGCGAGCCCCTACAATGAGCAGTTCTTC. Its protein product is CASRTASPYNEQFF.